The clone carrying this TCR beta chain was observed once. Use of 60 Vbeta and 13 Jbeta primers characterized the PCR. Sequenced by immunoSEQ multiplex PCR; TCRdb stores in-frame clones only, minus some. Among about 170,000 clones listed, 70% to 80% were seen once. The V and J ends lost 0 bases and 4 bases respectively, with 10 bases between them. This CDR3 spans 15 amino acids. Per the germline V gene, CDR1 is LGHNA and CDR2 is YNFKEQ. The sample is drawn from a study of cytomegalovirus exposure and HLA in healthy donors. The clonotype was recovered from a woman between 50 and 59 years old in good health and CMV-seronegative. The sample was PBMCs. The chain couples TRBV4-2 to TRBJ1-5; weak D call: TRBD1 (6 bases). CDR3 protein: CASSQDGQSNQPQHF. CDR3 sequence (DNA): TGTGCCAGCAGCCAAGATGGACAGAGTAATCAGCCCCAGCATTTT.